The rows below give T cell receptor beta chains drawn from one sample of a study of cytomegalovirus exposure and HLA in healthy donors. The method was immunoSEQ multiplex PCR; TCRdb's version includes in-frame clones alone and lacks a portion of them. The sample contains 90,000 to 100,000 clones, roughly three quarters of which appear only once. Sequenced sample: PBMCs. The receptor set was obtained from a female donor in good health and CMV-seronegative. CDR3s include the opening cysteine and the closing phenylalanine or tryptophan. Clone size, where shown, is once, few, many, or a class for clones that have expanded.

CDR3 protein: CSSGNRATEAFF
V gene: TRBV7-9
J gene: TRBJ1-1
clone size: -

CDR3 protein: CASSLAPDREDYGYTF
V gene: TRBV5-6
J gene: TRBJ1-2
clone size: -

CDR3 protein: CASSSPSRLLLEAFF
V gene: TRBV7-9
J gene: TRBJ1-1
clone size: -

CDR3 protein: CAGGWGPSSYNEQFF
V gene: TRBV6-1
J gene: TRBJ2-1
clone size: -

CDR3 protein: CASSSWGGLDGYTF
V gene: TRBV7-2
J gene: TRBJ1-2
clone size: -

CDR3 protein: CASSLVQQNEKLFF
V gene: TRBV7-9
J gene: TRBJ1-4
clone size: -

CDR3 protein: CASSFTLVYEQYF
V gene: TRBV13
J gene: TRBJ2-7
clone size: -

CDR3 protein: CASSIAPLGQGAGYTF
V gene: TRBV19
J gene: TRBJ1-2
clone size: -

CDR3 protein: CASSLGQMNEAFF
V gene: TRBV5-1
J gene: TRBJ1-1
clone size: few

CDR3 protein: CASRDSDTDTQYF
V gene: TRBV10-1
J gene: TRBJ2-3
clone size: -

CDR3 protein: CASSLAASSNQPQHF
V gene: TRBV7-9
J gene: TRBJ1-5
clone size: -

CDR3 protein: CASSGQGAIESEKLFF
V gene: TRBV27
J gene: TRBJ1-4
clone size: -

CDR3 protein: CASSLAQGYEQYF
V gene: TRBV7-8
J gene: -
clone size: -

CDR3 protein: CASSPRDEYSNQPQHF
V gene: TRBV4-1
J gene: TRBJ1-5
clone size: -

CDR3 protein: CASSGGVTDTQYF
V gene: TRBV6-4
J gene: TRBJ2-3
clone size: few

CDR3 protein: CASSPGQGTEAFF
V gene: TRBV18
J gene: TRBJ1-1
clone size: -